Following are 21 T cell receptor beta chains from one sample sequenced in a study of T-cell reconstitution after alpha-beta-depleted transplantation in children. Using unique molecular identifiers, the investigators prepared the TCRbeta library. TCRdb processed the PCR reads anew with MiXCR; each CDR3 protein has one entry. This table has some 530,000 distinct CDR3 sequences, roughly an eighth appearing once. Source: PBMCs from the stem cell graft donor, taken from the stem cell graft. These receptors were obtained from a human donor who donated a stem cell graft to a child with combined immunodeficiency.

The sample holds a few counts of this clonotype. The gene calls are TRBV14 and TRBJ2-1; TRBD1 aligns across 8 bases. The CDR3 spans 16 residues. The germline gives CDR1 SGHDN, CDR2 FVKESK. Germline trimming cut 4 bases from V and 6 bases from J; bases unmatched to any gene: 11. The CDR3 DNA sequence: TGTGCCAGCAGCCCGGCAACGGGACAGGATTTCAATGAGCAGTTCTTC. This gives the protein CASSPATGQDFNEQFF.

The V gene is TRBV6-5, the J gene TRBJ2-7; 8 bases are shared with TRBD1. Per the germline V gene, CDR1 is MNHEY and CDR2 is SVGAGI. V gave up 2 bases and J gave up 5 bases; unmatched junction bases: 5. This CDR3 has 14 residues. CDR3: CASSYDRGKDEQYF. The CDR3 DNA reads as TGTGCCAGCAGTTACGACAGGGGAAAGGACGAGCAGTACTTC.

The chain couples TRBV28 to TRBJ2-3; D gene uncertain. V shed 8 bases and J shed 4 bases, with 13 bases lying between them. Germline lookup yields CDR1 MDHEN and CDR2 SYDVKM. CDR3 size: 13 residues. In nucleotides, the CDR3 is TGTGCCAGCCAAGTAATGAGGTCAGATACGCAGTATTTT. Amino acids: CASQVMRSDTQYF.

This clonotype appeared a few times. The chain uses TRBV24-1 and TRBJ2-1; 7 bases fit TRBD1. Germline V gene data show CDR1 as KGHDR and CDR2 as SFDVKD. The ends lost 8 bases at V and 12 bases at J; junction bases unmatched: 12. This CDR3 contains 13 residues. The CDR3 sequence: CATTSDRSTPQFF. For the CDR3, the DNA is TGTGCCACCACCTCGGACAGGTCTACGCCGCAGTTCTTC.

This clonotype has a handful of counts. The chain couples TRBV20-1 to TRBJ1-3; D is perhaps TRBD1 (5 bases). Per the germline V gene, CDR1 is DFQATT and CDR2 is SNEGSKA (reference sequence). The CDR3 is made up of 15 amino acids. The V end lost 6 bases, the J end lost 0 bases, and 15 bases lay between the germline ends. In DNA form, the CDR3 reads TGCAGTGCCAGATCGGCAGGGACCTCTGGAAACACCATATATTTT. As protein: CSARSAGTSGNTIYF.

The V call is TRBV27, the J call TRBJ2-1; D is perhaps TRBD1 or TRBD2 (5 bases each). Germline V gives CDR1 MNHEY, CDR2 SMNVEV (reference sequence). V shed 5 bases and J shed 8 bases, with 25 bases lying between them. The CDR3 extends over 17 amino acids. The CDR3 is CASSLNFRDGWGDEQFF. Here the CDR3 DNA reads TGTGCCAGCAGTCTTAACTTCCGGGACGGGTGGGGCGATGAGCAGTTCTTC.

In its sample, this clonotype was seen a few times. The rearrangement uses TRBV12-3 or TRBV12-4 and TRBJ2-2, with 12 bases fitting TRBD2. V lost 2 bases to trimming and J lost 7 bases; unmatched junction nucleotides: 8. The CDR3 is made up of 17 amino acids. CDR3 nucleotides: TGTGCCAGCAGTTTATTTTTGACTAGCGGGAGTAGCGGGGAGCTGTTTTTT. Its translation: CASSLFLTSGSSGELFF.

This rearrangement joins TRBV27 to TRBJ1-5; a possible D gene is TRBD1 (5 bases). Trimming cost V 7 bases and J 0 bases, with 19 bases left between them. The CDR3 consists of 17 residues. Germline assignment: CDR1 MNHEY and CDR2 SMNVEV (reference sequence). CDR3 coding DNA: TGTGCCAGCAAGTCGTTTACGCAGGGTCCTAGCAATCAGCCCCAGCATTTT. It codes for CASKSFTQGPSNQPQHF.

The V and J genes are TRBV4-1 and TRBJ2-1, with TRBD2 matching over 9 bases. Germline trimming cut 1 base from V and 1 base from J; bases unmatched to any gene: 2. The CDR3 runs to 16 residues. The germline V gene has CDR1 MGHRA and CDR2 YSYEKL. The CDR3: CASSQGSGRSYNEQFF. The CDR3, as DNA: TGCGCCAGCAGCCAAGGAAGCGGGAGGTCCTACAATGAGCAGTTCTTC.

This clonotype was observed a handful of times. The rearrangement joins TRBV11-3 to TRBJ2-2; 7 bases match TRBD2. Germline values: CDR1 SGHNT, CDR2 YENEEA. This CDR3 spans 16 amino acids. The ends lost 5 bases at V and 0 bases at J; junction bases unmatched: 6. The CDR3 region is CASSPWGGSNTGELFF. The CDR3, as DNA: TGTGCCAGCAGCCCTTGGGGGGGATCGAACACCGGGGAGCTGTTTTTT.

There are many counts of this clonotype. The chain couples TRBV12-3 or TRBV12-4 to TRBJ2-3; D is perhaps TRBD2 (6 bases). The CDR3 totals 17 residues. V lost 2 bases to trimming and J lost 6 bases, with 21 bases between them. CDR3 sequence reads: CASSLILAAGYSDTQYF. The DNA of the CDR3 is TGTGCCAGCAGTTTAATTCTAGCCGCGGGATATTCCGATACGCAGTATTTT.

The table lists this clonotype with many counts. The chain combines TRBV13 with TRBJ2-7, with 8 bases matching TRBD1. Germline V lookup: CDR1 PRHDT, CDR2 FYEKMQ (reference sequence). The CDR3 covers 15 residues. Trimming removed 5 bases from V and 0 bases from J; junction bases left unmatched: 6. CDR3 in amino acids: CASSPPTGVSYEQYF. The CDR3 coding sequence is TGTGCCAGCAGCCCGCCGACAGGGGTCTCCTACGAGCAGTACTTC.

This clonotype was recorded a few times. The genes are TRBV6-2 or TRBV6-3 and TRBJ2-3; no definite D call. The CDR3 is made up of 13 amino acids. Germline CDR1 is MNHEY and CDR2 is SVGEGT. V lost 2 bases, J lost 4 bases, and 7 bases lay in between. The CDR3 DNA is TGTGCCAGCAGTTACCCGCCCCCAGATACGCAGTATTTT. Translated, it gives CASSYPPPDTQYF.

The chain combines TRBV6-1 with TRBJ2-5; 12 bases map to TRBD2. The CDR3 consists of 17 residues. Germline trimming cut 6 bases from V and 5 bases from J; bases unmatched to any gene: 13. The germline V gene encodes CDR1 MNHNS and CDR2 SASEGT. CDR3 sequence reads: CASRNGLAGIRRETQYF. The CDR3 bases are TGTGCCAGCAGGAACGGACTAGCGGGAATTCGTCGGGAGACCCAGTACTTC.

This chain connects TRBV4-3 to TRBJ1-3; the D is unclear. The CDR3 is made up of 15 amino acids. Germline V gene lookup returns CDR1 LGHNA and CDR2 YSLEER. V was shortened by 0 bases and J by 4 bases, with 10 bases between the two germline ends. The CDR3 spells CASSQDGRRGNTIYF. For the CDR3, the DNA is TGCGCCAGCAGCCAAGATGGGCGGCGCGGAAACACCATATATTTT.

This clonotype appeared many times. The chain links TRBV20-1 to TRBJ2-7, with D perhaps matching TRBD1 (5 bases). The CDR3 spans 13 residues. The germline V and J ends were trimmed by 2 bases and 2 bases, with 10 bases remaining between them. Looked up from germline, CDR1 is DFQATT and CDR2 is SNEGSKA (reference sequence). CDR3 DNA sequence: TGCAGTGCTAGACAGGGCCTTACCTACGAGCAGTACTTC. This codes for CSARQGLTYEQYF.

The CDR3 DNA sequence: TGCAGTGCTCGGCATAGGGTGGATACGCAGTATTTT. Residues: CSARHRVDTQYF. The chain carries TRBV20-1 and TRBJ2-3; D ambiguous. Germline CDR1 reads DFQATT; CDR2 reads SNEGSKA (reference sequence). There are 12 residues in the CDR3. V lost 5 bases, J lost 6 bases, and 12 bases lay in between.

There are many counts of this clonotype. The junction differs from germline at one of its ends, possibly a read error. This sequence joins TRBV7-9 and TRBJ2-3; 8 nucleotides agree with TRBD1. CDR1 is SEHNR, CDR2 FQNEAQ, per germline (reference sequence). CDR3 length: 14 amino acids. The CDR3 DNA follows: TGCGCCAGCAGCCCCGGACAGGGAGCAGATACGCAGTATTTT. Its protein product is CASSPGQGADTQYF. Full variable domain (missing parts from reference TRBV7-9 and TRBJ2-3): DTGVSQNPRHKITKRGQNVTFRCDPISEHNRLYWYRQTLGQGPEFLTYFQNEAQLEKSRLLSDRFSAERPKGSFSTLEIQRTEQGDSAMYLCASSPGQGADTQYFGPGTRLTVL.

This clonotype has only a few counts. V usage is TRBV20-1 and J usage is TRBJ2-7; 13 nucleotides align to TRBD2. The J segment lost 5 bases and the V segment lost 0 bases, leaving 16 bases of the junction unmatched. Per the germline V gene, CDR1 is DFQATT and CDR2 is SNEGSKA (reference sequence). This CDR3 has 19 residues. The CDR3 region has the DNA TGCAGTGCTAGAGATCGAACCCCAACTAGCGGGAGGGCCGTCGACGAGCAGTACTTC. The encoded protein is CSARDRTPTSGRAVDEQYF.

The chain is built from TRBV5-4 and TRBJ2-3; D gene ambiguous. V lost 0 bases to trimming and J lost 5 bases, with 7 bases between them. Germline lookup yields CDR1 SGHNT and CDR2 YYREEE (reference sequence). The length of the CDR3 is 13 residues. The DNA for the CDR3 is TGTGCCAGCAGCTTGGAGCCGGGAGATACGCAGTATTTT. Translated, it gives CASSLEPGDTQYF.

Ten or more counts support this clonotype. The chain couples TRBV24-1 to TRBJ2-5; 10 bases match TRBD2. V shed 5 bases, J shed 2 bases, and the junction held 13 bases outside the gene matches. CDR3 size: 18 residues. Germline-derived CDR1 and CDR2 are KGHDR and SFDVKD. This CDR3 reads CATSVLTGTSETQETQYF. In DNA, the CDR3 is TGTGCCACCAGTGTCCTTACGGGGACTAGCGAGACACAAGAGACCCAGTACTTC.